The sequence of this TCR beta chain was determined in a study of memory CD4+ T cells and cytomegalovirus serostatus. Study-wide context: This sample comes from healthy Belgian adults, under 10 CMV seropositive, 24 seronegative.

Using immunoSEQ multiplex PCR, the repertoire was profiled, and TCRdb retains in-frame clones only, with some absent. The table records 55,000 or so clones, approximately 82% of them present only once. The sort gate was single viable CD3+CD4+CD8-CD45RO+ cells for memory CD4+ T cells. This CDR3 has 14 residues. V shed 4 bases and J shed 2 bases, with 10 bases lying between them. Germline V lookup: CDR1 SGDLS, CDR2 YYNGEE. This receptor was taken from an adult in good health and CMV-seropositive. Sequenced sample: memory CD4+ T cells from blood. The chain couples TRBV9 to TRBJ2-4; either TRBD1 or TRBD2 may fit D (6 bases each). CDR3 DNA sequence: TGTGCCAGCAGCTTGGGGGGCACCAAAAACATTCAGTACTTC. The encoded protein is CASSLGGTKNIQYF. Variable domain in full (rest from reference TRBV9 and TRBJ2-4): DSGVTQTPKHLITATGQRVTLRCSPRSGDLSVYWYQQSLDQGLQFLIQYYNGEERAKGNILERFSAQQFPDLHSELNLSSLELGDSALYFCASSLGGTKNIQYFGAGTRLSVL.